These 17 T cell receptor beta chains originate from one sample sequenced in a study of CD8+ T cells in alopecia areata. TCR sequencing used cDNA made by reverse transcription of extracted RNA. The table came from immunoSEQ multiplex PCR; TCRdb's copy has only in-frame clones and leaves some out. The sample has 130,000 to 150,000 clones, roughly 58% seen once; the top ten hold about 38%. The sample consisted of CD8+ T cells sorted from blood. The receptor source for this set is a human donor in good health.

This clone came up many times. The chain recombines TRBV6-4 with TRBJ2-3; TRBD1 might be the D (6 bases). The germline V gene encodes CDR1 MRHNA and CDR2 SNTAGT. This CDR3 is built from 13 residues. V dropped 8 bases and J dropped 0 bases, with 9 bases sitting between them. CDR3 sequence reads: CASSTGSTDTQYF. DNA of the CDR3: TGTGCCAGCTCGACAGGAAGCACAGATACGCAGTATTTT.

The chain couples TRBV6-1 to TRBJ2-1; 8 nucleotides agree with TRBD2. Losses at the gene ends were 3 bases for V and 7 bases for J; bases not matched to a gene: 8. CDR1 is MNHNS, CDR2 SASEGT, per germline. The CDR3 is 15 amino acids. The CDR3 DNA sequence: TGTGCCAGCAGTGACAAAACGGGAGGGCCGAATGAGCAGTTCTTC. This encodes CASSDKTGGPNEQFF.

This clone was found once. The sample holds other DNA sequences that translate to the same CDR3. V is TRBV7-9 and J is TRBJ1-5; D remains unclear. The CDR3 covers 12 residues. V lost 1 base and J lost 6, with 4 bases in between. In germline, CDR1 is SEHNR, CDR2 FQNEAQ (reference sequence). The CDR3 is CASSLGIQPQHF. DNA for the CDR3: TGTGCCAGCAGCTTAGGGATTCAGCCCCAGCATTTT.

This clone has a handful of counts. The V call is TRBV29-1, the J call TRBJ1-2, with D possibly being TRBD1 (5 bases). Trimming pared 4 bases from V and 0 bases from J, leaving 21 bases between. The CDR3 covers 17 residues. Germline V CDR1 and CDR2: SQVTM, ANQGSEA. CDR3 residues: CSVVVRQGEGSNYGYTF. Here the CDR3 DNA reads TGCAGCGTTGTTGTTCGGCAGGGAGAGGGGTCTAACTATGGCTACACCTTC.

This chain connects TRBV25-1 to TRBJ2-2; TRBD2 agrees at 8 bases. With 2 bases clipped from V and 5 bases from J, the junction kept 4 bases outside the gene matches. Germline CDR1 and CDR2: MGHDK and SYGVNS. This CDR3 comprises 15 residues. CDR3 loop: CASSEPGLVTGELFF. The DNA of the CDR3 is TGTGCCAGCAGTGAACCGGGACTAGTAACCGGGGAGCTGTTTTTT.

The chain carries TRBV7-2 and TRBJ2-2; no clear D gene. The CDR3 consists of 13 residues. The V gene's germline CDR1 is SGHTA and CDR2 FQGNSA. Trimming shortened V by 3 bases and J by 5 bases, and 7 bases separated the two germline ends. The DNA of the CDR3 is TGTGCCAGCAGCTTCGGCCCGACCGGGGAGCTGTTTTTT. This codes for CASSFGPTGELFF.

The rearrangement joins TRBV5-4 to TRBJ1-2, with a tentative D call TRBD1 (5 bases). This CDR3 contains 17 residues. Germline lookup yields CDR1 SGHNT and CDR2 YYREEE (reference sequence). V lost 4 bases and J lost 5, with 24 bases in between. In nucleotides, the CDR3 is TGTGCCAGCAGCGGAAACCTGGACAATCAGGGCGGGTATGGCTACACCTTC. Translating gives CASSGNLDNQGGYGYTF. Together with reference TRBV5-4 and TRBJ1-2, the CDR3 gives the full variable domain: ETGVTQSPTHLIKTRGQQVTLRCSSQSGHNTVSWYQQALGQGPQFIFQYYREEENGRGNFPPRFSGLQFPNYSSELNVNALELDDSALYLCASSGNLDNQGGYGYTFGSGTRLTVV.

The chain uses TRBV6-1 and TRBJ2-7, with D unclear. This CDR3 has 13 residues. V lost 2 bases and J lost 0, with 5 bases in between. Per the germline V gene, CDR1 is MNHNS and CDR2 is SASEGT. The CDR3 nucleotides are TGTGCCAGCAGTGAAAGCAGCTCCTACGAGCAGTACTTC. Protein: CASSESSSYEQYF.

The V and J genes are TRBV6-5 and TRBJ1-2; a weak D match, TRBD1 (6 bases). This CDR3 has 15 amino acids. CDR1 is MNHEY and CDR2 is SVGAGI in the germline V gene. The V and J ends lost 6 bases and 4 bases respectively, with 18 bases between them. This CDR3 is CASSLSGGWGYGYTF. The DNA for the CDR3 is TGTGCCAGCAGCCTTAGTGGGGGCTGGGGCTATGGCTACACCTTC.

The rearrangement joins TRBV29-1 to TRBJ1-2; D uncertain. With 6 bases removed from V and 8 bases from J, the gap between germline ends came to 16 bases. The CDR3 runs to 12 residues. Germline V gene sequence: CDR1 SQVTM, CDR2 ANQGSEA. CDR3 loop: CSVPTVAGGYTF. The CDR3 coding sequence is TGCAGCGTCCCCACGGTGGCGGGCGGCTACACCTTC. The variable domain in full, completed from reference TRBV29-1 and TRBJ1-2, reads SAVISQKPSRDICQRGTSLTIQCQVDSQVTMMFWYRQQPGQSLTLIATANQGSEATYESGFVIDKFPISRPNLTFSTLTVSNMSPEDSSIYLCSVPTVAGGYTFGSGTRLTVV.

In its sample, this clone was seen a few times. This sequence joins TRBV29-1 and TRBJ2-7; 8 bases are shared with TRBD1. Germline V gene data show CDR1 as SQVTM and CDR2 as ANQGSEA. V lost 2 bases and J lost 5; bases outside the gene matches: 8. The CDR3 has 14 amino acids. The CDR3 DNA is TGCAGCGTTGAACCCGAGGGGACAGGCGACGAGCAGTACTTC. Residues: CSVEPEGTGDEQYF.

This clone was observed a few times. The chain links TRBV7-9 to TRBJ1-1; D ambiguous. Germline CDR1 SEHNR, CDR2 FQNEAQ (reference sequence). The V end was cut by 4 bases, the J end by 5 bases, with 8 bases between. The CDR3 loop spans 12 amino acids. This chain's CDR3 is CASSWESTEAFF. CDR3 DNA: TGTGCCAGCAGCTGGGAGAGTACTGAAGCTTTCTTT.

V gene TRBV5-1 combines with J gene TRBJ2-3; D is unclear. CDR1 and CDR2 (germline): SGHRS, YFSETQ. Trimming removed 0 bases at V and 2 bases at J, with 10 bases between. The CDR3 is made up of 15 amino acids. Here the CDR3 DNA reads TGCGCCAGCAGCTTGGTTGTCTACGACACAGATACGCAGTATTTT. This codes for CASSLVVYDTDTQYF.

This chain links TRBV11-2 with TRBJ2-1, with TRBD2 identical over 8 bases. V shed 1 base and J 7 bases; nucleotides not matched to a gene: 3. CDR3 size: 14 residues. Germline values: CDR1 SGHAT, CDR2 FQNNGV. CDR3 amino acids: CASSLGAGDNEQFF. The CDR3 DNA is TGTGCCAGCAGCTTAGGAGCGGGAGATAATGAGCAGTTCTTC.

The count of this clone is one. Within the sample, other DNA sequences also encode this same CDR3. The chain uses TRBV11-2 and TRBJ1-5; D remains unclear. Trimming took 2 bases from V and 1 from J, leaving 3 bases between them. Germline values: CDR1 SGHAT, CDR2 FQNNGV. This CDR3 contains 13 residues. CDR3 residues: CASSLLSNQPQHF. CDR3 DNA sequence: TGTGCCAGCAGCTTACTGAGCAATCAGCCCCAGCATTTT.

The CDR3 nucleotides read TGTGCCTGGAGTGTGGCCTACGAGCAGTACTTC. Protein: CAWSVAYEQYF. V and J are TRBV30 and TRBJ2-7; D ambiguous. Trimming removed 0 bases from V and 2 bases from J, with 2 bases in between. This CDR3 has 11 residues. Germline lookup yields CDR1 GTSNPN and CDR2 SVGIG (reference sequence).

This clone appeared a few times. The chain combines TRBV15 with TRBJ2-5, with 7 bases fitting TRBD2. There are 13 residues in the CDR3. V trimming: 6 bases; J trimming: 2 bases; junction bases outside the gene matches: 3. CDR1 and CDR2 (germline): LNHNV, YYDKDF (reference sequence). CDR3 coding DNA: TGTGCCACCAGACCGGGACTACAAGAGACCCAGTACTTC. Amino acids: CATRPGLQETQYF.